This record concerns one T cell receptor (beta chain) sequence. The data originate from a study of CD8+ T cells in alopecia areata. Following extraction, RNA underwent reverse transcription to cDNA, which served as the sequencing template. This table comes from immunoSEQ multiplex PCR, and its TCRdb copy is limited to in-frame clones, with some not included. The profile shows approximately 210,000 clones, 66% of them singletons. The treatment denotes: oral pan-JAK inhibitor, 5-10 mg twice daily. Alopecia areata patients had lesional scalp punch biopsies and peripheral blood taken from them. The germline CDR1 and CDR2 sequences are MNHNY and SVGAGI (reference sequence). CDR3 length equals 14 residues. J was trimmed by 1 base and V by 6 bases; bases with no gene match: 1.

The sample in question was CD4+ T cells sorted from blood, obtained at approximately week 45, from a patient treated with tofacitinib. The chain uses TRBV6-6 and TRBJ2-5; 11 bases are shared with TRBD2. The TCR was taken from a human donor with alopecia areata. The CDR3: CASRLAGAQETQYF. DNA for the CDR3: TGTGCCAGCAGACTAGCGGGGGCCCAAGAGACCCAGTACTTC.